This TCR beta chain appears in the sequencing data of a study of identical twins. Overall study findings and caveats: Abundant cord blood beta clonotypes carried fewer insertions; memory repertoires showed none. Out-of-frame sharing of TCR alpha in monozygotic twins was underestimated by models. Twins showed weaker excess sharing in their beta out-of-frame sequences.

Template switching (which added a universal primer site) was used, and cDNA carried unique molecular identifiers. TCRdb fed the 5' RACE reads into MiXCR, producing one record per CDR3 protein. This table has fewer than 500,000 distinct CDR3 sequences, around 15% appearing once. Per germline, CDR1 SEHNR and CDR2 FQNEAQ (reference sequence). The length of the CDR3 is 15 residues. V lost 3 bases to trimming and J lost 1 base; unmatched junction nucleotides: 5. This clonotype has more than one count but fewer than ten. Its antigen remains unidentified. These sequences were also reported in another study, on yellow fever vaccine responses in identical twins.

The genes are TRBV7-9 and TRBJ1-1, with 7 positions matching TRBD1. This clonotype was obtained from a woman aged 18-29 years in good health. The specimen sequenced was CD4+ T cells sorted from blood. In DNA form, the CDR3 reads TGTGCCAGCAGCTTGGGGGACAGACAGAACACTGAAGCTTTCTTT. Its translation is CASSLGDRQNTEAFF.